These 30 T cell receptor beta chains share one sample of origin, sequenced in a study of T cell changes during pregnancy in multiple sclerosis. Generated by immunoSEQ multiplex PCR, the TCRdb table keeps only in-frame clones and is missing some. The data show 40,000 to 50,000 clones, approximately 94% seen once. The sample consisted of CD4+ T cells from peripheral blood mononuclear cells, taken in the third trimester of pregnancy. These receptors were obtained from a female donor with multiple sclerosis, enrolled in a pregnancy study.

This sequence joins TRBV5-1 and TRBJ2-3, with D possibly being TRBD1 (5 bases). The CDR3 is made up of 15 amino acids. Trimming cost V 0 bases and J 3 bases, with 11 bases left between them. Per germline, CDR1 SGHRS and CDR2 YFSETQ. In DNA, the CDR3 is TGCGCCAGCAGCTTGGATTCCAGGGCGACAGATACGCAGTATTTT. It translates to CASSLDSRATDTQYF.

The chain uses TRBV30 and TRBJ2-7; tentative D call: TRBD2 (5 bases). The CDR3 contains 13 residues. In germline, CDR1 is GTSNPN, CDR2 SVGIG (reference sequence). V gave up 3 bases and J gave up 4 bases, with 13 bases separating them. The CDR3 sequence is CAWSAQSGYEQYF. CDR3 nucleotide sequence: TGTGCCTGGAGCGCACAAAGCGGATACGAGCAGTACTTC.

Here the CDR3 reads CASSGGVGGTYEQYF. The CDR3 DNA sequence: TGTGCCAGCAGCGGCGGCGTCGGGGGGACCTACGAGCAGTACTTC. The chain links TRBV2 to TRBJ2-7; 7 bases align to TRBD2. Trimming cost V 6 bases and J 2 bases; bases outside gene matches: 10. Germline V lookup: CDR1 SNHLY, CDR2 FYNNEI. The CDR3 consists of 15 residues.

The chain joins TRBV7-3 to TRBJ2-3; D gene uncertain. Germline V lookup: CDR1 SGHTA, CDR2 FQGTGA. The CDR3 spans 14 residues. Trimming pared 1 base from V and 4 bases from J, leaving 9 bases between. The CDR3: CASSLNSPPDTQYF. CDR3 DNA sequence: TGTGCCAGCAGCTTAAACAGCCCACCAGATACGCAGTATTTT.

In DNA form, the CDR3 reads TGTGCCAGCAGCTTGGCTAGCTGGTACACAGATACGCAGTATTTT. Protein: CASSLASWYTDTQYF. The gene calls are TRBV5-6 and TRBJ2-3; a possible D gene is TRBD2 (5 bases). Trimming removed 0 bases from V and 2 bases from J, with 10 bases in between. This CDR3 contains 15 residues. Looked up from germline, CDR1 is SGHDT and CDR2 is YYEEEE.

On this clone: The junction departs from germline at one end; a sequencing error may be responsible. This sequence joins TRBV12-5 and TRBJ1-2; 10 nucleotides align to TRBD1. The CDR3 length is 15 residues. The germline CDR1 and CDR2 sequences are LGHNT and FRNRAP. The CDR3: CASGSGQGGHYGYTF. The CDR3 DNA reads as TGTGCTAGTGGAAGCGGACAGGGGGGCCACTACGGCTACACCTTC.

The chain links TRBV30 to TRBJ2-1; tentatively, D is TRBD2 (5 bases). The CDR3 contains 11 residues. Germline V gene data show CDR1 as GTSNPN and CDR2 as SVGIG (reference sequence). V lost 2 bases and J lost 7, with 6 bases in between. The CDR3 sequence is CAWSRGNEQFF. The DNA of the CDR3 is TGTGCCTGGAGTCGGGGTAATGAGCAGTTCTTC. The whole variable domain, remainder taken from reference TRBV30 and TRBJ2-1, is SQTIHQWPATLVQPVGSPLSLECTVEGTSNPNLYWYRQAAGRGLQLLFYSVGIGQISSEVPQNLSASRPQDRQFILSSKKLLLSDSGFYLCAWSRGNEQFFGPGTRLTVL.

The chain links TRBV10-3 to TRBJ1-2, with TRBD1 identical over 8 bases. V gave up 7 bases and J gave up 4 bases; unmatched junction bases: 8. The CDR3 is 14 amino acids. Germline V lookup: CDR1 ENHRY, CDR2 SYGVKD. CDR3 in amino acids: CAITATGAFYGYTF. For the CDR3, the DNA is TGTGCCATCACCGCGACAGGGGCGTTCTATGGCTACACCTTC.

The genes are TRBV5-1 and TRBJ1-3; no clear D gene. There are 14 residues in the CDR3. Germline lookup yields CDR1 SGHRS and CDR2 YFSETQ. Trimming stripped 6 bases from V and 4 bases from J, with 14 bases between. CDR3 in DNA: TGCGCCAGCAATGTCGGGGAGGAAGGAAACACCATATATTTT. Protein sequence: CASNVGEEGNTIYF.

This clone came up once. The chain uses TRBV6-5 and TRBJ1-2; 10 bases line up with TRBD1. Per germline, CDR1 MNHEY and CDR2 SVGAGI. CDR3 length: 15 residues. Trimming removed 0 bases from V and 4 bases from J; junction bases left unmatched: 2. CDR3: CASSYSTGGVYGYTF. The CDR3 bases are TGTGCCAGCAGTTACTCGACAGGGGGCGTCTATGGCTACACCTTC.

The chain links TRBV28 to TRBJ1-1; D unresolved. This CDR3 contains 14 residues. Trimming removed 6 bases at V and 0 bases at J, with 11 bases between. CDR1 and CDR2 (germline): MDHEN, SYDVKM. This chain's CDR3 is CASSRQTMNTEAFF. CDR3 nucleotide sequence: TGTGCCAGCAGCAGACAAACAATGAACACTGAAGCTTTCTTT.

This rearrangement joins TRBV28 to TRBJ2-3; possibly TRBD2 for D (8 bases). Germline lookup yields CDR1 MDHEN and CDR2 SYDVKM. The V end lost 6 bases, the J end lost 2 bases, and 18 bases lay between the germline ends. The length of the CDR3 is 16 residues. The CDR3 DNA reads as TGTGCCAGCAGCGGGCGGGGGGACAGATTCACAGATACGCAGTATTTT. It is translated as CASSGRGDRFTDTQYF. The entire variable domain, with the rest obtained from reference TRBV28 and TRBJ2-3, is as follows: DVKVTQSSRYLVKRTGEKVFLECVQDMDHENMFWYRQDPGLGLRLIYFSYDVKMKEKGDIPEGYSVSREKKERFSLILESASTNQTSMYLCASSGRGDRFTDTQYFGPGTRLTVL.

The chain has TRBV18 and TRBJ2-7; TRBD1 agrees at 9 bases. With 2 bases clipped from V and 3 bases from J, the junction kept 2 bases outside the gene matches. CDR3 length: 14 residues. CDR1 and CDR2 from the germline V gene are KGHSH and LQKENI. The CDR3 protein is CASSPTGGIYEQYF. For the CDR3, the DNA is TGTGCCAGCTCACCAACAGGGGGCATCTACGAGCAGTACTTC.

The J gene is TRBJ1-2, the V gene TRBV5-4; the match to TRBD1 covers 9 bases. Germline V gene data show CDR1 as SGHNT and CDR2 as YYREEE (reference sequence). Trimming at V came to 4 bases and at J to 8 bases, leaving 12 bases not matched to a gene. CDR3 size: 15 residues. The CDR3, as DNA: TGTGCCAGCAGCCCTGGGGACAGGGCCACAAGGGGCTACACCTTC. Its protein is CASSPGDRATRGYTF.

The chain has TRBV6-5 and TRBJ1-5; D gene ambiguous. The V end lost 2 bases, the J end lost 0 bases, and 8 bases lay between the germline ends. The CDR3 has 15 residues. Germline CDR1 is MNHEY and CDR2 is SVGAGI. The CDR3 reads CASSYEADSNQPQHF. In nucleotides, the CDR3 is TGTGCCAGCAGTTACGAGGCAGATAGCAATCAGCCCCAGCATTTT.

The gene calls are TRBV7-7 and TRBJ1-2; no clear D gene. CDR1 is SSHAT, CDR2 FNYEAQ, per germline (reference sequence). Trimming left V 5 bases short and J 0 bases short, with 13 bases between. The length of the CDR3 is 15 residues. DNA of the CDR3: TGTGCCAGCAGCCCCCTCAGGCGGGCTAACTATGGCTACACCTTC. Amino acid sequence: CASSPLRRANYGYTF.

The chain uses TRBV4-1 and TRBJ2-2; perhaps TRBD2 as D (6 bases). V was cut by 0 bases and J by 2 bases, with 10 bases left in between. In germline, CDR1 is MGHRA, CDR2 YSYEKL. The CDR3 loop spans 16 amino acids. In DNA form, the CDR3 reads TGCGCCAGCAGCCAAGAGGGGACTCCTAACACCGGGGAGCTGTTTTTT. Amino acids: CASSQEGTPNTGELFF.

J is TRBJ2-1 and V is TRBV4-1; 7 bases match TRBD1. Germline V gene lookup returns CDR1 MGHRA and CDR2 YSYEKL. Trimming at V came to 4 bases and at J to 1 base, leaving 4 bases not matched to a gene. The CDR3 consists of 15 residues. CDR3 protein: CASSPTGASYNEQFF. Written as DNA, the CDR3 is TGCGCCAGCAGCCCCACAGGGGCGTCCTACAATGAGCAGTTCTTC.

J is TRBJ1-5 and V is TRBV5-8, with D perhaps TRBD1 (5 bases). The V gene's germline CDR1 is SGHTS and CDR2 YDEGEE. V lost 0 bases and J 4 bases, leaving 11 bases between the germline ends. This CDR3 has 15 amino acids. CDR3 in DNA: TGTGCCAGCAGCTTGGGTGCGGCAGGGAATCAGCCCCAGCATTTT. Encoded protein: CASSLGAAGNQPQHF.

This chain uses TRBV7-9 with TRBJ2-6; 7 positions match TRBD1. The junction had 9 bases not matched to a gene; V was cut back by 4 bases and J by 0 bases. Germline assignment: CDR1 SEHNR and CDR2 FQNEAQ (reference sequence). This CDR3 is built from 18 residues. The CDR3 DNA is TGTGCCAGCAGCTCACCCGGGACAGCAAGCTCTGGGGCCAACGTCCTGACTTTC. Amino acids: CASSSPGTASSGANVLTF.

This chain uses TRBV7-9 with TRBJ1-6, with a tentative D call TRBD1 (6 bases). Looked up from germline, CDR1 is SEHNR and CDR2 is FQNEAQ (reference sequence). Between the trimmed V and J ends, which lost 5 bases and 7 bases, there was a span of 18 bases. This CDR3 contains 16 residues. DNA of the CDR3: TGTGCCAGCAGCCCCTCCCAGGGGCTTGGAAATTCACCCCTCCACTTT. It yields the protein CASSPSQGLGNSPLHF. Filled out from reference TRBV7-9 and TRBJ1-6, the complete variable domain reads DTGVSQNPRHKITKRGQNVTFRCDPISEHNRLYWYRQTLGQGPEFLTYFQNEAQLEKSRLLSDRFSAERPKGSFSTLEIQRTEQGDSAMYLCASSPSQGLGNSPLHFGNGTRLTVT.

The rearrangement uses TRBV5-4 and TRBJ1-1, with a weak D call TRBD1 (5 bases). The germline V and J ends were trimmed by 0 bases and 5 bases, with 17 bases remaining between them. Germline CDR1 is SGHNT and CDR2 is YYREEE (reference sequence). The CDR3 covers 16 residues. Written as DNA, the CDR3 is TGTGCCAGCAGCTTGGCCTTCGGGGGAGGAGGAACTGAAGCTTTCTTT. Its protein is CASSLAFGGGGTEAFF.

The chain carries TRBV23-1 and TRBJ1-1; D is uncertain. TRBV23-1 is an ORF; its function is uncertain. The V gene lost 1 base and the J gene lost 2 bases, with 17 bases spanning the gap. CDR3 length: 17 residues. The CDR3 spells CASSQFRERRQNTEAFF. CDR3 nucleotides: TGCGCCAGCAGTCAATTCCGGGAAAGGCGACAAAACACTGAAGCTTTCTTT.

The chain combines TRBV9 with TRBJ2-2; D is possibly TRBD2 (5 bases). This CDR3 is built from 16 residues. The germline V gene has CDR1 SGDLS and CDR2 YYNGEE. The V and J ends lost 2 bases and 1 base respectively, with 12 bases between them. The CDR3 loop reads CASSVRGERNTGELFF. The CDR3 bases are TGTGCCAGCAGCGTCCGTGGGGAGCGGAACACCGGGGAGCTGTTTTTT. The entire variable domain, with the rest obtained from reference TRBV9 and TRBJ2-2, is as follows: DSGVTQTPKHLITATGQRVTLRCSPRSGDLSVYWYQQSLDQGLQFLIQYYNGEERAKGNILERFSAQQFPDLHSELNLSSLELGDSALYFCASSVRGERNTGELFFGEGSRLTVL.

In DNA, the CDR3 is TGTGCCAGCAGTAGGGGCCTAGACGAGCAGTACTTC. Translating gives CASSRGLDEQYF. The rearrangement uses TRBV25-1 and TRBJ2-7; D possibly corresponds to TRBD1 (5 bases). CDR1 is MGHDK, CDR2 SYGVNS, per germline. CDR3 size: 12 residues. Trimming cost V 5 bases and J 5 bases, with 10 bases left between them.

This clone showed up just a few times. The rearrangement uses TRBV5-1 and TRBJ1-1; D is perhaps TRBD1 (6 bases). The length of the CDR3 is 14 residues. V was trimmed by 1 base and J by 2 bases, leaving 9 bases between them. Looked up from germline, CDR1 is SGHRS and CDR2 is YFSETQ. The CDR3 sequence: CASSLRTDNTEAFF. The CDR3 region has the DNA TGCGCCAGCAGCTTGAGGACAGATAACACTGAAGCTTTCTTT.

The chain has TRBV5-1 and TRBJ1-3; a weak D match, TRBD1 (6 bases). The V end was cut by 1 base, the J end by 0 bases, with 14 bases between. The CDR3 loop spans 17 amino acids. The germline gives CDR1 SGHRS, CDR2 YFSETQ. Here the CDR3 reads CASSLPSGANSGNTIYF. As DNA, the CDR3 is TGCGCCAGCAGCTTGCCGTCAGGGGCCAACTCTGGAAACACCATATATTTT.

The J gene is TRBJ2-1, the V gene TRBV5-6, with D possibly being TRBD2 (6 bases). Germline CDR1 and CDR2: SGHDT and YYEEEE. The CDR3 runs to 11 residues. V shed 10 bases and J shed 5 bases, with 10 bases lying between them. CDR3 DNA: TGTGCCTCTGGAGGGAACAATGAGCAGTTCTTC. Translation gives CASGGNNEQFF.

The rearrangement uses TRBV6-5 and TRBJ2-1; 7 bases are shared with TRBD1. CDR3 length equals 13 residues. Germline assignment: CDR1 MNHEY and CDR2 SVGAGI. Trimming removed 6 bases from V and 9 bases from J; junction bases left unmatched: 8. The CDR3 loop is CASRTTGWGEQFF. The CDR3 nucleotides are TGTGCCAGCAGGACGACAGGGTGGGGTGAGCAGTTCTTC.

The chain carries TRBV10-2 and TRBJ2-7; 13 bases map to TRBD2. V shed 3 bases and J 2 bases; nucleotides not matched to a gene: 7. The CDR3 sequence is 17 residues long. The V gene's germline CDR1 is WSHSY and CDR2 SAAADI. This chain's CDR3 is CASSEGLAGVGPYEQYF. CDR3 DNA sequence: TGCGCCAGCAGTGAAGGACTAGCGGGAGTGGGTCCCTACGAGCAGTACTTC.